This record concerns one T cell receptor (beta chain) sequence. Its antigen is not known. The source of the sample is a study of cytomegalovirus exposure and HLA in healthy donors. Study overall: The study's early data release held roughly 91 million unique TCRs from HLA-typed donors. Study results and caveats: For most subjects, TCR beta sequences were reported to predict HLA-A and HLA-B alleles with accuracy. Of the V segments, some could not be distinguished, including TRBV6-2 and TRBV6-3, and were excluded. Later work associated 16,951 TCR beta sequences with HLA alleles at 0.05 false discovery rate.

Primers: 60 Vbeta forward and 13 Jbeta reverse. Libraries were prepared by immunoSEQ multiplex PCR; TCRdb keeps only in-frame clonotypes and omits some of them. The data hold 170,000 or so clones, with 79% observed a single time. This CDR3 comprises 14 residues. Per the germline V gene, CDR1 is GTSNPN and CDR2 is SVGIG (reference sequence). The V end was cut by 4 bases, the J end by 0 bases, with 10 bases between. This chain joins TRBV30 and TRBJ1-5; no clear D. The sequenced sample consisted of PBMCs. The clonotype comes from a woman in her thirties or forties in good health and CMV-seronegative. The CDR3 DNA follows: TGTGCCTGGACACGGTCTTATAGCAATCAGCCCCAGCATTTT. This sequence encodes CAWTRSYSNQPQHF.